These T cell receptor beta chains were read from a single sample in a study of PD-1 blockade in classical Hodgkin lymphoma. TCRdb's copy holds only in-frame clones and misses some; the assay was immunoSEQ multiplex PCR. The sample includes under 25,000 clones, 70% to 80% seen only once; the top ten take roughly 40%. The source material was peripheral blood mononuclear cells (PBMCs), sampled before the second cycle of nivolumab. The source is a human donor with classical Hodgkin lymphoma. CDR3s include the opening cysteine and the closing phenylalanine or tryptophan. Fields, in order: V gene, D gene, J gene, clone size, CDR3 DNA, CDR3 protein. The D gene is left open where the match is weak. Size values are once, few and many counts, or a class for expanded clones, and some rows have none.

>TRBV6-5|.|TRBJ1-2|.
TGTGCCAGCAGTTATAACTTAAACTATGGCTACACCTTC
CASSYNLNYGYTF
>TRBV9|.|TRBJ2-1|.
TGTGCCAGTGGACCCAGCTCCTACAATGAGCAGTTCTTC
CASGPSSYNEQFF
>TRBV11-2|TRBD1|TRBJ1-3|.
TGTGCCAGCAGCTCCTTAAGACAGGGGTGGAACACCATATATTTT
CASSSLRQGWNTIYF
>TRBV5-5|TRBD1|TRBJ2-1|.
TGTGCCAGCAGCCGGGACAGGGGATATGAGCAGTTCTTC
CASSRDRGYEQFF
>TRBV15|.|TRBJ2-7|.
TGTGCCACCAGCAGAGACTTGACCTACGAGCAGTACTTC
CATSRDLTYEQYF
>TRBV19|TRBD1|TRBJ1-1|.
TGCGCCAGTAGTCCCATGGGACAGCAGAACACTGAAGCTTTCTTT
CASSPMGQQNTEAFF
>TRBV6-5|.|TRBJ1-1|.
TGTGCCAGCAGTTACTCCGCAGGAGGTGCTTTCTTT
CASSYSAGGAFF
>TRBV7-6|.|TRBJ1-4|.
TGTGCCAGCAGCTTTAGGCCCCGAGTAATGGCTAATGAAAAACTGTTTTTT
CASSFRPRVMANEKLFF
>TRBV7-6|.|TRBJ2-1|few
TGTGCCAGCAGCTTAGGCGACAATGAGCAGTTCTTC
CASSLGDNEQFF
>TRBV19|TRBD1|TRBJ2-7|.
TGTGCCAGTAGTAGGGACAGGACAGGGGGTGACGAGCAGTACTTC
CASSRDRTGGDEQYF
>TRBV27|.|TRBJ1-2|.
TGTGCCAGCAGTTCGGGCAGGGCATATGGCTACACCTTC
CASSSGRAYGYTF
>TRBV19|TRBD1|TRBJ1-2|.
TGTGCCAGTAGAGCCGGGACAGGGGGCTTTGGCTACACCTTC
CASRAGTGGFGYTF
>TRBV2|TRBD1|TRBJ1-1|few
TGTGCCAGCAGGGACAGGGGGGTCACTGAAGCTTTCTTT
CASRDRGVTEAFF
>TRBV6-5|.|TRBJ1-2|.
TGTGCCAGCCAACAGGTTCCAGTCTATGGCTACACCTTC
CASQQVPVYGYTF
>TRBV27|.|TRBJ2-1|.
TGTGCCAGCCTCCCCTCCAAAAGCTGGAGAGGGGACAATGAGCAGTTCTTC
CASLPSKSWRGDNEQFF
>TRBV29-1|.|TRBJ1-5|medium-sized
TGCAGCGGCCGGGACGGCGATAGCAATCAGCCCCAGCATTTT
CSGRDGDSNQPQHF
>TRBV6-6|.|TRBJ1-1|.
TGTGCCAGCACCATAAGGGGCACTGAAGCTTTCTTT
CASTIRGTEAFF
>TRBV19|TRBD1|TRBJ2-3|.
TGTGCCAGTGGACCGGGACAGGGGACGGATACGCAGTATTTT
CASGPGQGTDTQYF
>TRBV6-5|.|TRBJ1-1|.
TGTGCCAGCAGTTATAAGGGGGACACTGAAGCTTTCTTT
CASSYKGDTEAFF
>TRBV4-1|TRBD1|TRBJ1-4|.
TGCGCCAGCAGCACCTCAGGGGGCGAGGGTGAAAAACTGTTTTTT
CASSTSGGEGEKLFF
>TRBV29-1|TRBD1|TRBJ1-4|once
TGCAGCGTTGAAGAGGCAGGGGGAGGTGAAAAACTGTTTTTT
CSVEEAGGGEKLFF
>TRBV28|TRBD1|TRBJ2-7|.
TGTGCCAGCGGACCCCGGGCCAGGGGGACCTACGAGCAGTACTTC
CASGPRARGTYEQYF
>TRBV2|.|TRBJ2-2|.
TGTGCCAGCGGTCGGGAGACTAAGAACACCGGGGAGCTGTTTTTT
CASGRETKNTGELFF
>TRBV11-3|.|TRBJ2-2|.
TGTGCCAGCAGCCCCCCCTCACTGTACACCGGGGAGCTGTTTTTT
CASSPPSLYTGELFF
>TRBV25-1|.|TRBJ2-1|.
TGTGCCAGCAGTGATACCAGAGCGCTTAGCTCCTACAATGAGCAGTTCTTC
CASSDTRALSSYNEQFF
>TRBV9|.|TRBJ1-1|few
TGTGCCAGCAGCGTAGGGGGCAGGGGAGGGACTGAAGCTTTCTTT
CASSVGGRGGTEAFF
>TRBV6-1|.|TRBJ2-1|.
TGTGCCAGCAGTGAACAGTCCAATGAGCAGTTCTTC
CASSEQSNEQFF
>TRBV15|TRBD1|TRBJ2-7|.
TGTGCCACCAGCAGAGCCGGGACAGGGGGAGGCGAGCAGTACTTC
CATSRAGTGGGEQYF
>TRBV19|.|TRBJ1-1|.
TGTGCCAGTAGTACAGAATTGAACACTGAAGCTTTCTTT
CASSTELNTEAFF
>TRBV29-1|.|TRBJ2-3|.
TGCAGCGTTGAAGATAGATTTGATACGCAGTATTTT
CSVEDRFDTQYF
>TRBV2|.|TRBJ1-1|once
TGTGCCAGCAGTGAAAGGGTGAGAACTGAAGCTTTCTTT
CASSERVRTEAFF
>TRBV28|.|TRBJ1-1|.
TGTGCCAGCAGATCAGCCGCAGGTTTTTTGAACACTGAAGCTTTCTTT
CASRSAAGFLNTEAFF
>TRBV7-9|.|TRBJ1-5|.
TGTGCCAGCTCCGTGGACTTCGTTAATCAGCCCCAGCATTTT
CASSVDFVNQPQHF
>TRBV21-1|.|TRBJ1-2|.
TGTGCCAGCAGCAAGGAGTTCAGGGAAGGTTCTGGCTACACCTTC
CASSKEFREGSGYTF
>TRBV6-5|.|TRBJ1-3|.
TGTGCCAGCAGTTACTTGGGGGCAGATGGAAACACCATATATTTT
CASSYLGADGNTIYF
>TRBV30|.|TRBJ1-4|.
TGTGCCACGGACAGCCCAACTAATGAAAAACTGTTTTTT
CATDSPTNEKLFF
>TRBV4-1|TRBD1|TRBJ1-1|.
TGCGCCAGCAGCAACCATCAGGGGGGCGGCATGAACACTGAAGCTTTCTTT
CASSNHQGGGMNTEAFF
>TRBV7-2|.|TRBJ2-7|.
TGTGCCAGCAGCTCCGGGGCGAGGTACGAGCAGTACTTC
CASSSGARYEQYF
>TRBV2|TRBD1|TRBJ2-1|.
TGTGCCAGCAGTGACCGGGACAGAGACAATGAGCAGTTCTTC
CASSDRDRDNEQFF
>TRBV19|.|TRBJ1-2|.
TGTGCCAGTAGTATGGAGACGGGGTACGGCTATGGCTACACCTTC
CASSMETGYGYGYTF
>TRBV11-2|.|TRBJ2-3|.
TGTGCCAGCAGCTTAGTTCGGGATACGCAGTATTTT
CASSLVRDTQYF